This T cell receptor beta chain stems from a study of blood T cell repertoires in COVID-19 (TCRdb year 2020). Turning to the overall study: Collaborator samples came from the United States, Italy and Spain and covered acute and convalescent phases of COVID-19. The repertoires were released in a freely available public database intended as a resource for research on the immune response to SARS-CoV-2. The material from the prospective study consisted of cDNA or gDNA derived from T cells, B-cell-depleted T cells, or PBMCs. Sample metadata almost always included a de-identified subject ID, COVID-19 status, age in years and sex. Subjects who had been exposed to COVID-19, were actively infected with it, or had recovered from it provided the deeply sampled blood TCRbeta repertoires that made up the dataset. Samples came from the ongoing ImmuneRACE study (first 160 participants) plus 1,254 subjects from 6 global collaborators. Where available, HLA class I and class II types were obtained from metadata supplied by the sample provider rather than from assay-based typing.

Participants in the prospective study were enrolled through a virtual design, were aged roughly 18 to 95 years, and lived in roughly 26 United States geographic areas. In the prospective study, cohorts were assigned on the basis of participant-reported clinical history obtained from a screening survey and a study questionnaire. Each participant in the prospective study had whole blood, serum and a nasopharyngeal or oropharyngeal swab collected by mobile phlebotomists. Additional blood draws and questionnaires over an approximately 2-month period could optionally be provided by prospective study participants. Blood samples from the prospective study were shipped frozen or at room temperature prior to DNA extraction. TCRbeta CDR3 regions were amplified from genomic DNA by means of the immunoSEQ Assay, a bias-controlled multiplex PCR. In the authors' own workflow: The number of nucleated cells in each sample was estimated from the amplification of reference gene primers within the assay. To quantify the absolute abundance of each unique TCRbeta CDR3 rearrangement, sequence reads were collapsed and filtered. For each sample, productive Simpson clonality was calculated as the square root of Simpson's diversity index over productive rearrangements. TCRdb provides this immuneACCESS table in a form limited to in-frame rearrangements. Some clones are lacking; in checked studies, under half of them reflect an unresolved V gene, and why the rest are absent is not known. V, J and clone size reflect that table, while D and trimming were determined from the DNA. The sample yields roughly 360,000 clones; roughly 90% were counted once. The top ten clonotypes cover over 0.9% of the sample.

As to this clone: The clone's antigen remains unknown. Nothing much larger sits one base from this clone, and base qualities are not available.

The CDR3 sequence holds 17 residues, the cysteine and phenylalanine included. Solely the CDR3 DNA is kept, with 51 bases framed from the first base. Looking up the germline V gene yields CDR1 SGHAT and CDR2 FQNNGV. Trimming removed 0 bases from V and 4 bases from J, leaving 15 bases between the germline ends. Overall study results and their limits: The amount of clinical and demographic metadata varied by source and participant and was provided uncurated.

Sequenced sample: PBMCs or T cells enriched from blood (not recorded which). This sequence uses TRBV11-2 and TRBJ2-2, with TRBD2 perhaps the D gene, on 5 matching bases. The clonotype was recovered from a woman under 40 with acute COVID-19. The CDR3 loop reads CASSLDPRTPRTGELFF. DNA sequence: TGTGCCAGCAGCTTAGACCCCCGGACTCCGCGCACCGGGGAGCTGTTTTTT.